One and the same sample provided the 14 T cell receptor beta chains below, sequenced in a study of CD8 T cells in Susac syndrome. Random-hexamer reverse transcription was applied to roughly 0.5 to 1 ug RNA. TCRdb itself ran the immunoSEQ multiplex PCR reads through MiXCR, one entry per CDR3 protein. The table has under 200,000 distinct CDR3 sequences, around nine tenths seen once; the top ten hold around 0.085%. What was sequenced was CD4+ T cells from PBMCs. Source of these receptors: a human donor with Susac syndrome.

The V gene is TRBV6-5, the J gene TRBJ2-7; TRBD1 matches at 10 bases. CDR1 MNHEY and CDR2 SVGAGI come from the germline V gene. V lost 0 bases, J lost 5 bases, and 4 bases stayed unmatched. The length of the CDR3 is 15 residues. Written as DNA, the CDR3 is TGTGCCAGCAGTTACTCCGGGACAGGGGACCACGAGCAGTACTTC. Translation: CASSYSGTGDHEQYF.

A single count supports this clonotype. V is TRBV3-1 and J is TRBJ1-2; D is unresolved. This CDR3 has 13 amino acids. The V end was cut by 0 bases, the J end by 8 bases, with 10 bases between. From germline, CDR1 is LGHDT and CDR2 YNNKEL (reference sequence). CDR3 in DNA: TGTGCCAGCAGCCAAGATTGGAGGGAAGGCTACACCTTC. It specifies CASSQDWREGYTF.

CDR3 region: CASSPQGEVYEQYF. DNA for the CDR3: TGTGCCAGCTCACCCCAGGGGGAGGTTTACGAGCAGTACTTC. The chain combines TRBV18 with TRBJ2-7, with a weak D call TRBD1 (7 bases). Germline V gene sequence: CDR1 KGHSH, CDR2 LQKENI. Trimming removed 3 bases from V and 4 bases from J, with 13 bases in between. The CDR3 contains 14 residues.

The chain joins TRBV6-2 or TRBV6-3 to TRBJ2-7, with D uncertain. Trimming stripped 1 base from V and 4 bases from J, with 2 bases between. The germline gives CDR1 MNHEY, CDR2 SVGEGT. The CDR3 loop spans 11 amino acids. In DNA, the CDR3 is TGTGCCAGCAGTTACTTGTACGAGCAGTACTTC. Translating gives CASSYLYEQYF.

This clonotype appeared once. V is TRBV15 and J is TRBJ1-5; D is possibly TRBD1 (5 bases). The CDR3 loop spans 12 amino acids. Germline loops: CDR1 LNHNV, CDR2 YYDKDF (reference sequence). V was trimmed by 9 bases and J by 4 bases, leaving 10 bases between them. The CDR3, as DNA: TGTGCCACAGGGGTGCGGAATCAGCCCCAGCATTTT. Translating it yields CATGVRNQPQHF.

This clonotype occurred a few times. The chain carries TRBV4-1 and TRBJ2-7, with D possibly matching TRBD1 (6 bases). CDR1 and CDR2 (germline): MGHRA, YSYEKL. Between the trimmed V and J ends, which lost 4 bases and 3 bases, there was a span of 22 bases. The CDR3 sequence is 17 residues long. The CDR3 DNA reads as TGCGCCAGCAGCCCAAAGGTCGTTTCAGGGGTGTACTACGAGCAGTACTTC. This encodes CASSPKVVSGVYYEQYF.

The chain employs TRBV7-9 and TRBJ1-1; D is perhaps TRBD1 (6 bases). V gave up 5 bases and J gave up 4 bases, with 17 bases separating them. The V gene's germline CDR1 is SEHNR and CDR2 FQNEAQ (reference sequence). This CDR3 comprises 15 residues. The DNA of the CDR3 is TGTGCCAGCAGCCCCGGACAGCCCTACTCCACTGAAGCTTTCTTT. Encoded protein: CASSPGQPYSTEAFF.

J is TRBJ1-5 and V is TRBV2; possibly TRBD1 for D (5 bases). Per the germline V gene, CDR1 is SNHLY and CDR2 is FYNNEI. V was pared by 6 bases and J by 6 bases, with 12 bases between. This CDR3 has 13 residues. CDR3 sequence: CASRIGQGQPQHF. Written as DNA, the CDR3 is TGTGCCAGCAGGATCGGACAAGGTCAGCCCCAGCATTTT.

V gene TRBV5-1 combines with J gene TRBJ1-6, with TRBD1 as a possible D gene (5 bases). V was shortened by 3 bases and J by 9 bases, with 16 bases between the two germline ends. CDR3 length: 15 amino acids. CDR1 is SGHRS and CDR2 is YFSETQ in the germline V gene. In nucleotides, the CDR3 is TGCGCCAGCAGCTCCTTGGGGGGTAAAGGTTCACCCCTCCACTTT. It specifies CASSSLGGKGSPLHF.

Comments on this clonotype: One end of the junction fails to match germline, which may point to a read error. The chain is built from TRBV9 and TRBJ2-7; D is undetermined. Germline loops: CDR1 SGDLS, CDR2 YYNGEE. This CDR3 is 14 amino acids long. The CDR3 here is CASSVGSFDYAQYF. The CDR3 nucleotides are TGTGCCAGCAGCGTAGGTAGCTTCGATTACGCGCAGTACTTC. Using reference TRBV9 and TRBJ2-7 for the parts outside the CDR3, the full variable domain is DSGVTQTPKHLITATGQRVTLRCSPRSGDLSVYWYQQSLDQGLQFLIQYYNGEERAKGNILERFSAQQFPDLHSELNLSSLELGDSALYFCASSVGSFDYAQYFGPGTRLTVT.

This clonotype occurred once. CDR3 bases: TGTGCCAGCAGTATCCCTAGGGGCCTGAAGGGCTACACCTTC. Amino acids: CASSIPRGLKGYTF. The chain recombines TRBV12-3 or TRBV12-4 with TRBJ1-2, with D possibly matching TRBD1 (5 bases). This CDR3 spans 14 amino acids. V was cut by 5 bases and J by 8 bases, with 18 bases left in between.

V and J are TRBV28 and TRBJ1-2, with 7 bases aligning to TRBD1. The V and J ends lost 5 bases and 8 bases, in that order; junction bases with no gene match: 17. In germline, CDR1 is MDHEN, CDR2 SYDVKM. This CDR3 comprises 16 residues. The DNA of the CDR3 is TGTGCCAGCAGTCTCGGGACAGCAGCACTAAATAGGGGCTACACCTTC. It translates to CASSLGTAALNRGYTF.

V is TRBV6-1 and J is TRBJ2-1; D gene uncertain. The V and J ends lost 7 bases and 4 bases respectively, with 8 bases between them. This CDR3 is 12 amino acids long. The germline gives CDR1 MNHNS, CDR2 SASEGT. The CDR3, as DNA: TGTGCCAGCAATCGCCAATACAATGAGCAGTTCTTC. This codes for CASNRQYNEQFF.

The chain uses TRBV3-1 and TRBJ2-5; 14 bases line up with TRBD2. CDR1 is LGHDT and CDR2 is YNNKEL in the germline V gene (reference sequence). Trimming cost V 4 bases and J 13 bases; bases outside gene matches: 8. The CDR3 is made up of 14 amino acids. CDR3 loop: CASSPPGLAGAGYF. In DNA, the CDR3 is TGTGCCAGCAGCCCACCGGGACTAGCGGGAGCTGGGTACTTC.